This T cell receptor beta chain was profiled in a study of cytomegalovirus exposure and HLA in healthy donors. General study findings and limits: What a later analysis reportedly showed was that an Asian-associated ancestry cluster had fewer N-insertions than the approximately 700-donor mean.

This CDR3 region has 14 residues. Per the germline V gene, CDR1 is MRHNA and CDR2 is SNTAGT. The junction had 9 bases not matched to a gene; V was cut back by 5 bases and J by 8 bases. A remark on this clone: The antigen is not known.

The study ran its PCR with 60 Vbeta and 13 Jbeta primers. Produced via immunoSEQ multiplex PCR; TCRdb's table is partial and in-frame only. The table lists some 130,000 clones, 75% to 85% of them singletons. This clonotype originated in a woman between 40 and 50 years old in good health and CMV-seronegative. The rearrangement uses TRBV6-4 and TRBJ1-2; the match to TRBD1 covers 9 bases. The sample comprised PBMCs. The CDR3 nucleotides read TGTGCCAGCAGTTATGGGACAGGGAGAGGAGGCTACACCTTC. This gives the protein CASSYGTGRGGYTF.